This TCR beta chain was retrieved from a study of response to subunit inactivated influenza vaccine. Study conclusions and caveats: The authors suggested that every seasonal influenza vaccination recruits few new T cells.

The germline gives CDR1 SNHLY, CDR2 FYNNEI. The CDR3 is 13 amino acids. Deletions cut 8 bases from V and 8 bases from J, with 17 bases between. TCRdb passed the RT-PCR reads through MiXCR, listing each CDR3 protein once. The sample holds 150,000 to 200,000 distinct CDR3 sequences, about 11% seen once. As regards this clonotype: Antigen unknown.

This sample comprised non-naive T cells sorted from PBMCs, obtained more than 35 days after vaccination. This receptor was obtained from a man aged 45-65 years who received an inactivated influenza vaccine. The chain recombines TRBV2 with TRBJ2-3, with a tentative D call TRBD1 (6 bases). The CDR3 region is CASEGPAGATQYF. CDR3 DNA: TGTGCCAGCGAGGGTCCGGCAGGGGCTACGCAGTATTTT.